This entry lists 28 T cell receptor beta chains sequenced from one sample in a study of vaccination and CD4 T cells after COVID-19. Sequenced with the Oncomine TCR Beta short-read assay was DNA taken from cultured CD4+ T cells. TCRdb recomputed calls from the PCR reads with MiXCR, one row per CDR3 protein. The top ten hold 34% of the sample, which has about 10,000 distinct CDR3 sequences, roughly 42% seen once. Treatment described: roughly ten-day PBMC culture with coronavirus spike peptide pools or control peptides (ViraFEST assay). Their cognate antigens are unknown. The material sequenced was CD4+ T cells from blood, cultured in vitro. All receptors come from a human donor who had recovered from COVID-19.

The J gene is TRBJ1-6, the V gene TRBV20-1, with 7 bases identical to TRBD1. Germline V CDR1 and CDR2: DFQATT, SNEGSKA (reference sequence). The CDR3 spans 15 residues. V dropped 1 base and J dropped 7; count of bases not matched to a gene: 7. Here the CDR3 reads CSARVLGTENSPLHF. CDR3 nucleotides: TGCAGTGCTAGAGTTTTGGGGACAGAAAATTCACCCCTCCACTTT.

The gene calls are TRBV11-2 and TRBJ1-1; no clear D. The CDR3 extends over 15 amino acids. Germline CDR1 reads SGHAT; CDR2 reads FQNNGV. V was cut by 0 bases and J by 5 bases, with 13 bases left in between. The CDR3 nucleotides read TGTGCCAGCAGCTTAGATCGACTACGGGTTACTGAAGCTTTCTTT. Amino acid sequence: CASSLDRLRVTEAFF.

This clonotype occurred a few times. V usage is TRBV30 and J usage is TRBJ1-2, with a weak D call TRBD1 (6 bases). Deletions cut 0 bases from V and 4 bases from J, with 18 bases between. Germline V gene lookup returns CDR1 GTSNPN and CDR2 SVGIG (reference sequence). This CDR3 has 16 residues. CDR3 bases: TGTGCCTGGAGTGTACTAGGGGGGTCGACCCTCTATGGCTACACCTTC. It is translated as CAWSVLGGSTLYGYTF.

The chain has TRBV30 and TRBJ1-1; D call uncertain. This CDR3 has 13 amino acids. Germline V gene lookup returns CDR1 GTSNPN and CDR2 SVGIG (reference sequence). The V end lost 1 base, the J end lost 9 bases, and 15 bases lay between the germline ends. The CDR3, as DNA: TGTGCCTGGAGTGACAACCCCGCCGCCAAAGCTTTCTTT. This codes for CAWSDNPAAKAFF.

This clonotype came up a few times. The V gene is TRBV4-1, the J gene TRBJ2-2; no definite D call. CDR1 is MGHRA, CDR2 YSYEKL, per germline. V shed 6 bases and J shed 5 bases, with 10 bases lying between them. The CDR3 length is 13 residues. CDR3 bases: TGCGCCAGCAGTCGACCCGAAACCGGGGAGCTGTTTTTT. Its translation: CASSRPETGELFF.

The chain joins TRBV5-7 to TRBJ2-5; TRBD1 agrees at 8 bases. TRBV5-7 is flagged as an ORF with uncertain function. The CDR3 consists of 15 residues. The V and J ends lost 8 bases and 2 bases, in that order; junction bases with no gene match: 11. The CDR3 DNA reads TGTGCCAGTCAAACAGGGGGTAGGTCACAAGAGACCCAGTACTTC. Protein product: CASQTGGRSQETQYF.

This chain connects TRBV7-2 to TRBJ2-2; the D is unclear. The CDR3 is 14 residues long. The V end was cut by 4 bases, the J end by 4 bases, with 10 bases between. CDR1 is SGHTA, CDR2 FQGNSA, per germline. This CDR3 reads CASSSFDPTGELFF. Here the CDR3 DNA reads TGTGCCAGCAGCTCCTTCGACCCCACCGGGGAGCTGTTTTTT.

The chain combines TRBV11-3 with TRBJ1-3; D remains ambiguous. CDR1 and CDR2 (germline): SGHNT, YENEEA. This CDR3 is built from 14 residues. V lost 5 bases to trimming and J lost 4 bases, with 12 bases between them. CDR3 sequence: CASSGIVSGNTIYF. In DNA, the CDR3 is TGTGCCAGCAGCGGGATAGTCTCCGGAAACACCATATATTTT. Filled out from reference TRBV11-3 and TRBJ1-3, the complete variable domain reads EAGVVQSPRYKIIEKKQPVAFWCNPISGHNTLYWYLQNLGQGPELLIRYENEEAVDDSQLPKDRFSAERLKGVDSTLKIQPAELGDSAVYLCASSGIVSGNTIYFGEGSWLTVV.

This clonotype was seen a handful of times. The gene calls are TRBV10-3 and TRBJ1-5, with D unclear. The CDR3 is 15 residues long. In germline, CDR1 is ENHRY, CDR2 SYGVKD. The germline V and J ends were trimmed by 0 bases and 0 bases, with 6 bases remaining between them. The chain's CDR3 is CAISESFDSNQPQHF. The CDR3 nucleotides read TGTGCCATCAGTGAGTCGTTCGATAGCAATCAGCCCCAGCATTTT.

The V call is TRBV29-1, the J call TRBJ1-2; 7 bases align to TRBD1. Losses at the gene ends were 5 bases for V and 8 bases for J; bases not matched to a gene: 11. The CDR3 is made up of 13 amino acids. Germline assignment: CDR1 SQVTM and CDR2 ANQGSEA. The CDR3 loop reads CSVSQQGSRGYTF. Written as DNA, the CDR3 is TGCAGCGTTTCCCAACAGGGGAGTCGGGGCTACACCTTC.

This chain uses TRBV15 with TRBJ2-2; 8 nucleotides align to TRBD2. V shed 2 bases and J 0 bases; nucleotides not matched to a gene: 8. The germline CDR1 and CDR2 sequences are LNHNV and YYDKDF (reference sequence). The CDR3 is 18 amino acids. CDR3 in amino acids: CATSRNQVAGSNTGELFF. CDR3 coding DNA: TGTGCCACCAGCAGAAATCAGGTAGCGGGGTCGAACACCGGGGAGCTGTTTTTT.

The genes are TRBV5-1 and TRBJ1-6; no reliable D call. Germline V gives CDR1 SGHRS, CDR2 YFSETQ. This CDR3 has 16 residues. Deletions cut 1 base from V and 6 bases from J, with 14 bases between. DNA for the CDR3: TGCGCCAGCAGCTTGCTCGGTGTAGAGACTAATTCACCCCTCCACTTT. It yields the protein CASSLLGVETNSPLHF.

The chain couples TRBV19 to TRBJ2-5; weak D call: TRBD1 (5 bases). Germline V CDR1 and CDR2: LNHDA, SQIVND (reference sequence). Trimming took off 6 bases at V and 5 bases at J, with 13 bases between the two ends. The CDR3 contains 13 residues. CDR3 loop: CASSNQGSETQYF. CDR3 DNA sequence: TGTGCCAGTAGCAACCAGGGTTCGGAGACCCAGTACTTC. Full variable domain (missing parts from reference TRBV19 and TRBJ2-5): DGGITQSPKYLFRKEGQNVTLSCEQNLNHDAMYWYRQDPGQGLRLIYYSQIVNDFQKGDIAEGYSVSREKKESFPLTVTSAQKNPTAFYLCASSNQGSETQYFGPGTRLLVL.

V gene TRBV2 combines with J gene TRBJ1-5; 11 bases are shared with TRBD1. The CDR3 extends over 15 amino acids. Germline V gene lookup returns CDR1 SNHLY and CDR2 FYNNEI. J gave up 3 bases and V 4 bases, and 2 bases lay outside the gene matches. The CDR3 loop reads CASSGTGGFNQPQHF. In DNA, the CDR3 is TGTGCCAGCAGTGGGACAGGGGGCTTCAATCAGCCCCAGCATTTT. The entire variable domain, with the rest obtained from reference TRBV2 and TRBJ1-5, is as follows: EPEVTQTPSHQVTQMGQEVILRCVPISNHLYFYWYRQILGQKVEFLVSFYNNEISEKSEIFDDQFSVERPDGSNFTLKIRSTKLEDSAMYFCASSGTGGFNQPQHFGDGTRLSIL.

The gene calls are TRBV30 and TRBJ2-6; D possibly corresponds to TRBD2 (5 bases). The V and J ends lost 3 bases and 1 base respectively, with 16 bases between them. Germline lookup yields CDR1 GTSNPN and CDR2 SVGIG (reference sequence). CDR3 size: 17 residues. CDR3 loop: CAWRGPAGLSGANVLTF. CDR3 bases: TGTGCCTGGAGAGGTCCGGCTGGACTGTCTGGGGCCAACGTCCTGACTTTC.

The rearrangement joins TRBV20-1 to TRBJ2-5; perhaps TRBD2 as D (5 bases). This CDR3 region has 13 residues. CDR1 is DFQATT, CDR2 SNEGSKA, per germline (reference sequence). With 0 bases removed from V and 2 bases from J, the gap between germline ends came to 7 bases. CDR3 sequence (DNA): TGCAGTGCTAGAGATTCGGGGCAAGAGACCCAGTACTTC. This codes for CSARDSGQETQYF.

The chain uses TRBV6-1 and TRBJ2-7, with D perhaps TRBD1 or TRBD2 (6 bases each). V shed 1 base and J shed 7 bases, with 14 bases lying between them. The germline CDR1 and CDR2 sequences are MNHNS and SASEGT. The CDR3 extends over 14 amino acids. This chain's CDR3 is CASSEGNRGQEQYF. Here the CDR3 DNA reads TGTGCCAGCAGTGAAGGAAACCGGGGGCAAGAGCAGTACTTC.

Relative to its sample, this clonotype is medium-sized. Here the CDR3 DNA reads TGTGCCAGCAGCTCAGATGGCGACACCATATATTTT. Amino acids: CASSSDGDTIYF. V usage is TRBV7-9 and J usage is TRBJ1-3; D unclear. The V gene lost 4 bases and the J gene lost 8 bases, with 9 bases spanning the gap. Looked up from germline, CDR1 is SEHNR and CDR2 is FQNEAQ (reference sequence). The CDR3 contains 12 residues.

This clonotype was observed a few times. The rearrangement links TRBV7-8 to TRBJ2-2, with 12 bases fitting TRBD2. Germline trimming cut 6 bases from V and 5 bases from J; bases unmatched to any gene: 7. Per germline, CDR1 SGHVS and CDR2 FQNEAQ. The CDR3 is 16 residues long. CDR3 sequence (DNA): TGTGCCAGCAGATCTCGACTAGCGGGGGAAACCGGGGAGCTGTTTTTT. Residues: CASRSRLAGETGELFF.

This rearrangement joins TRBV24-1 to TRBJ2-1; 10 bases are a match to TRBD2. CDR1 KGHDR and CDR2 SFDVKD come from the germline V gene. The CDR3 has 19 amino acids. Trimming took 2 bases from V and 8 from J; bases not matched to a gene: 17. CDR3 nucleotide sequence: TGTGCCACCAGTGATTCCTCAGCGGGGGGGCCTTGGGGGTATGATGAGCAGTTCTTC. Protein: CATSDSSAGGPWGYDEQFF.

This sequence joins TRBV5-8 and TRBJ2-3; 14 bases fit TRBD2. The CDR3 covers 17 residues. Germline CDR1 and CDR2: SGHTS and YDEGEE. V shed 2 bases, J shed 2 bases, and the junction held 4 bases outside the gene matches. The CDR3 region has the DNA TGTGCCAGCAGCTTAAGACTAGCGGGGGGGAACACAGATACGCAGTATTTT. Translation: CASSLRLAGGNTDTQYF. The variable domain in full, completed from reference TRBV5-8 and TRBJ2-3, reads EAGVTQSPTHLIKTRGQQATLRCSPISGHTSVYWYQQALGLGLQFLLWYDEGEERNRGNFPPRFSGRQFPNYSSELNVNALELEDSALYLCASSLRLAGGNTDTQYFGPGTRLTVL.

The rearrangement joins TRBV5-5 to TRBJ2-3; 7 positions agree with TRBD2. This CDR3 has 16 residues. Germline V gene sequence: CDR1 SGHKS, CDR2 YYEKEE (reference sequence). Germline trimming cut 0 bases from V and 2 bases from J; bases unmatched to any gene: 6. As DNA, the CDR3 is TGTGCCAGCAGCTTGGTGCCTAGCGGATTCACAGATACGCAGTATTTT. Translated, it gives CASSLVPSGFTDTQYF.

The rearrangement links TRBV20-1 to TRBJ2-5, with 8 bases fitting TRBD1. Germline assignment: CDR1 DFQATT and CDR2 SNEGSKA (reference sequence). V trimming: 0 bases; J trimming: 4 bases; junction bases outside the gene matches: 4. The CDR3 has 14 amino acids. Here the CDR3 reads CSAREEQGVETQYF. The CDR3 bases are TGCAGTGCTAGAGAAGAACAGGGGGTAGAGACCCAGTACTTC.

In its sample, this clonotype was seen a few times. The V gene is TRBV21-1, the J gene TRBJ2-7; TRBD2, the table's D call, was not compared with the DNA. TRBV21-1 is designated a pseudogene. This CDR3 comprises 18 residues. CDR3 in amino acids: CASSKGTSRGTSSYEQYF. In DNA, the CDR3 is TGTGCCAGCAGCAAAGGAACATCGCGGGGAACTAGCTCCTACGAGCAGTACTTC.

This clonotype has only one observation. CDR3 sequence: CASSPPFPGRKNTEAFF. The CDR3, as DNA: TGTGCCAGCTCACCACCATTCCCTGGCAGGAAGAACACTGAAGCTTTCTTT. The genes are TRBV18 and TRBJ1-1; D is ambiguous. This CDR3 comprises 17 residues. V shed 0 bases and J shed 1 base, with 15 bases lying between them. CDR1 and CDR2 (germline): KGHSH, LQKENI.

This clonotype was picked up a small number of times. CDR3 coding DNA: TGCGCCAACAAGAGGGACAGCGGCACCGGGGAGCTGTTTTTT. Protein sequence: CANKRDSGTGELFF. V and J are TRBV5-1 and TRBJ2-2; 7 bases are a match to TRBD1. With 9 bases clipped from V and 4 bases from J, the junction kept 9 bases outside the gene matches. The CDR3 is made up of 14 amino acids. CDR1 is SGHRS and CDR2 is YFSETQ in the germline V gene.

The chain recombines TRBV20-1 with TRBJ2-5; maybe TRBD1 (6 bases). Trimming took 0 bases from V and 0 from J, leaving 8 bases between them. CDR3 length: 14 residues. CDR1 is DFQATT and CDR2 is SNEGSKA in the germline V gene (reference sequence). The CDR3: CSARDRGYQETQYF. The CDR3 nucleotides read TGCAGTGCTAGAGACAGGGGATACCAAGAGACCCAGTACTTC.

This clonotype appeared a few times. The chain joins TRBV27 to TRBJ1-1; D unclear. Germline V gene data show CDR1 as MNHEY and CDR2 as SMNVEV (reference sequence). V shed 2 bases and J shed 0 bases, with 4 bases lying between them. CDR3 length equals 13 residues. Here the CDR3 DNA reads TGTGCCAGCAGTTTAAGCCTGAACACTGAAGCTTTCTTT. Protein sequence: CASSLSLNTEAFF.